Included here is one T cell receptor (beta chain) sequence, with context. Its matching antigen is unknown. The data stem from a study of OX40 agonist ivuxolimab in advanced cancers. Study summary: Averaging around 60 years in age, with a range of 23 to 79, the cohort was about 83% male. General study results and limits: Among patients with partial responses at 0.1-3.0 mg/kg, clonal expansion was among the lowest. Dose levels from 0.1 to 3.0 mg/kg saw CD4+ and CD8+ blood T cells expand clonally by week 6.

Germline CDR1 MNHNS, CDR2 SASEGT. V gave up 6 bases and J gave up 0 bases, with 12 bases separating them. CDR3 size: 15 residues. Assay used: immunoSEQ multiplex PCR; TCRdb lists only in-frame clones, some missing. The sample lists some 100,000 clones; under 90% were seen once. The chain couples TRBV6-1 to TRBJ1-3; D uncertain. This sample comprised CD4+ or CD8+ T cells sorted from blood, obtained in a trial of the OX40 agonist ivuxolimab. The receptor comes from an adult with an advanced solid tumor such as melanoma, head and neck, liver or kidney cancer. DNA for the CDR3: TGTGCCAGCAGAGGTGGACCAAGCTCTGGAAACACCATATATTTT. Its protein product is CASRGGPSSGNTIYF.